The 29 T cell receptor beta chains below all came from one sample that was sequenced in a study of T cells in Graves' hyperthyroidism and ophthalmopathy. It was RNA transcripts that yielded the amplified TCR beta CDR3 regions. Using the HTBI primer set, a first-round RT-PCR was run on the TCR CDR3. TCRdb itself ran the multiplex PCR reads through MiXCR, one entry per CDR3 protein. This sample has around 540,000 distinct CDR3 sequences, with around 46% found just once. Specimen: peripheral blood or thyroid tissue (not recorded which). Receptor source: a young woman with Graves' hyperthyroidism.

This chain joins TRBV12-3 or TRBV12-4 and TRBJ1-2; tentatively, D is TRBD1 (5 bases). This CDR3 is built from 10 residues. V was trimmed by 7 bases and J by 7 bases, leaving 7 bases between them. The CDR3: CASNRCGYTF. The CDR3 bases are TGTGCCAGCAACAGGTGTGGCTACACCTTC.

The CDR3 sequence: CASSLTGQFRETQYF. The CDR3 DNA reads TGTGCCAGCAGCCTAACAGGACAGTTCCGGGAGACCCAGTACTTC. The V call is TRBV7-8, the J call TRBJ2-5, with D possibly being TRBD1 (6 bases). V shed 5 bases and J shed 5 bases, with 18 bases lying between them. Germline V gene sequence: CDR1 SGHVS, CDR2 FQNEAQ. This CDR3 is built from 15 residues.

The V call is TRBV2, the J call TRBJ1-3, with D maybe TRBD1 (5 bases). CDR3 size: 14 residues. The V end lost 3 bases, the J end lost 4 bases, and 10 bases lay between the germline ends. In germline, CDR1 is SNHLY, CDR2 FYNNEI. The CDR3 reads CASSEWDSGNTIYF. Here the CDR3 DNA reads TGTGCCAGCAGTGAGTGGGACTCCGGAAACACCATATATTTT.

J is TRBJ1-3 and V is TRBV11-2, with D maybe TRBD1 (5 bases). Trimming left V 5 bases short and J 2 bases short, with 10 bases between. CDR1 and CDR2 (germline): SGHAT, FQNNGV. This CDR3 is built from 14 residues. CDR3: CASSLDSAGNTIYF. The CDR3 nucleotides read TGTGCCAGCAGCCTCGACAGTGCTGGAAACACCATATATTTT.

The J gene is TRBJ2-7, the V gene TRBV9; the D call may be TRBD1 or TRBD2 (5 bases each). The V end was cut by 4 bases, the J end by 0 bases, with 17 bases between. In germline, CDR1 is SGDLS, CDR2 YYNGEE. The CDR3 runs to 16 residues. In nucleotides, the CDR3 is TGTGCCAGCAGCCCAACGGGACGGAAGAACTCCTACGAGCAGTACTTC. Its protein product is CASSPTGRKNSYEQYF.

The DNA of the CDR3 is TGCAGTGCTAGGGGACACAGGGGGCTCACTGAAGCTTTCTTT. This codes for CSARGHRGLTEAFF. J is TRBJ1-1 and V is TRBV20-1, with 9 bases that match TRBD1. Germline V gene sequence: CDR1 DFQATT, CDR2 SNEGSKA (reference sequence). There are 14 residues in the CDR3. V trimming: 3 bases; J trimming: 4 bases; junction bases outside the gene matches: 6.

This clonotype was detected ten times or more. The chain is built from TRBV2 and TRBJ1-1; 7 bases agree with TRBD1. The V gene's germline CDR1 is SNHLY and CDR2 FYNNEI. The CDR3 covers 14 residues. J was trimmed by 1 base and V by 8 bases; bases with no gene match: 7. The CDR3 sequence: CASSTGDRNTEAFF. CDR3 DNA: TGTGCCAGCTCAACAGGGGACCGGAACACTGAAGCTTTCTTT.

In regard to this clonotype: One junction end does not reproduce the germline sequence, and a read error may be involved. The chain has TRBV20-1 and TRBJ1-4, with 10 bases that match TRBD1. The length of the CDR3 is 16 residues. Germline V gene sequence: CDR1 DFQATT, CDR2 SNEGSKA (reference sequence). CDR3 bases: TGCAGTGCCAGAGACAGGGGGCGCGTGGCTAATGAAAAACTGTTTTTT. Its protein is CSARDRGRVANEKLFF.

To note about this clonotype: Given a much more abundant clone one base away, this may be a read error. CDR3 coding DNA: TGTGCCAGTAGAGAGGCCAATAATTCACCCCTCCAGTTT. Translated, it gives CASREANNSPLQF. This chain links TRBV19 with TRBJ1-6; no clear D gene. The CDR3 length is 13 residues. Germline CDR1 LNHDA, CDR2 SQIVND (reference sequence).

The CDR3 nucleotides are TGTGCCAGCAGTTCGAGGGGAAGCACTGAAGCTTTCTTT. It translates to CASSSRGSTEAFF. The V and J genes are TRBV2 and TRBJ1-1; D possibly corresponds to TRBD1 (5 bases). The CDR3 is 13 amino acids. Trimming stripped 5 bases from V and 4 bases from J, with 11 bases between. Germline CDR1 reads SNHLY; CDR2 reads FYNNEI. Full variable domain (rest looked up from reference TRBV2 and TRBJ1-1): EPEVTQTPSHQVTQMGQEVILRCVPISNHLYFYWYRQILGQKVEFLVSFYNNEISEKSEIFDDQFSVERPDGSNFTLKIRSTKLEDSAMYFCASSSRGSTEAFFGQGTRLTVV.

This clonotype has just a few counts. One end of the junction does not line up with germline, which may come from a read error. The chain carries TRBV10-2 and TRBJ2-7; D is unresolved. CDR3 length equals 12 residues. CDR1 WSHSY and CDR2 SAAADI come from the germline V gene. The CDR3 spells CASSLGSGEQYF. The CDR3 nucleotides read TGTGCCAGCAGTCTGGGTTCTGGAGAGCAGTACTTC.

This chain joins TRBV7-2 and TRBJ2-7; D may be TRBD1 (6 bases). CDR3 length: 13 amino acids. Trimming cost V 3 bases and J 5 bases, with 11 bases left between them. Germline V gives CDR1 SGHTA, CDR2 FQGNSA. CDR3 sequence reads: CASSFRGLDEQYF. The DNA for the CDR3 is TGTGCCAGCAGCTTCAGGGGTCTTGACGAGCAGTACTTC.

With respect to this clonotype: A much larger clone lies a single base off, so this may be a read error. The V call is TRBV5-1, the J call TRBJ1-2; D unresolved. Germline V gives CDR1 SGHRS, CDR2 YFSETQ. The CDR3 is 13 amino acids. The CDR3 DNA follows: TGCGCCGGCAGCTTGGATGCTAACTATGGCTACACCTTC. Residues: CAGSLDANYGYTF. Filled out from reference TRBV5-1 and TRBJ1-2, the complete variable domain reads KAGVTQTPRYLIKTRGQQVTLSCSPISGHRSVSWYQQTPGQGLQFLFEYFSETQRNKGNFPGRFSGRQFSNSRSEMNVSTLELGDSALYLCAGSLDANYGYTFGSGTRLTVV.

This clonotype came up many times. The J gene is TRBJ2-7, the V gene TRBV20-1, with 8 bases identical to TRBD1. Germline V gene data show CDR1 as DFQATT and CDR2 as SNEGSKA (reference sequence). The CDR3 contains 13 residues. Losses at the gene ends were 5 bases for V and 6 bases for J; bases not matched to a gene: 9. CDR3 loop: CSAADRARGEQYF. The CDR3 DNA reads TGCAGTGCTGCGGACAGGGCCCGAGGCGAGCAGTACTTC.

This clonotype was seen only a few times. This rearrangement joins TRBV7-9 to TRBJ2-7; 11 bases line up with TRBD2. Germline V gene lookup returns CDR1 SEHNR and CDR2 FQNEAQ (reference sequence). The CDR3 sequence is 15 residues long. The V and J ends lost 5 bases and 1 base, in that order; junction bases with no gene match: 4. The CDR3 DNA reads TGTGCCAGCAGCCCAACTAGCGGGGGATCCTACGAGCAGTACTTC. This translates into CASSPTSGGSYEQYF.

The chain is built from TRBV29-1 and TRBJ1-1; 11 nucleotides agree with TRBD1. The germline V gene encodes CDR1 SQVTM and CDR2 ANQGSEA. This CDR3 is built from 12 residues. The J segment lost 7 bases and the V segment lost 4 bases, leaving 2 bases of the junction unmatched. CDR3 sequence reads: CSVGTGGNEAFF. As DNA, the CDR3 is TGCAGCGTTGGGACAGGGGGCAATGAAGCTTTCTTT.

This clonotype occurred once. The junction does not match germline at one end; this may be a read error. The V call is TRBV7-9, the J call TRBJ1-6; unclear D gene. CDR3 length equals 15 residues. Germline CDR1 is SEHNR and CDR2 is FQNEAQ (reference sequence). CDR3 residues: CASSGGGIGNSPLQF. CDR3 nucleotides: TGTGCCAGCAGCGGAGGTGGGATAGGGAATTCACCCCTCCAATTT.

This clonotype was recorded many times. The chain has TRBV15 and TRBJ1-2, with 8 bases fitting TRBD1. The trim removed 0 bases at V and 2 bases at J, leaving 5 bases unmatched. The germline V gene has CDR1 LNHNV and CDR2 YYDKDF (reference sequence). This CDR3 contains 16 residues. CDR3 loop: CATSRDGAGGNYGYTF. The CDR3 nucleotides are TGTGCCACCAGCAGAGATGGGGCAGGGGGCAACTATGGCTACACCTTC.

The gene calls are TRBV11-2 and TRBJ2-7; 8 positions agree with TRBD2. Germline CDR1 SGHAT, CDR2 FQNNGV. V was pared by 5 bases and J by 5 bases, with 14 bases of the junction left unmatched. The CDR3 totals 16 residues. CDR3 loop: CASSQTSVWGKDEQYF. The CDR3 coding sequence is TGTGCCAGCAGCCAGACTAGCGTCTGGGGGAAGGACGAGCAGTACTTC.

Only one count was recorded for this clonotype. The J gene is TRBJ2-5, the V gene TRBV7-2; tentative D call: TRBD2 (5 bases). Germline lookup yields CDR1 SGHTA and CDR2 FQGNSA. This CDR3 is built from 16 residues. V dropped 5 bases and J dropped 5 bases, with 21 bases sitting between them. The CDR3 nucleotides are TGTGCCAGCAGCGACCTGGGGAGCCGGGTTGGTGAGACCCAGTACTTC. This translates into CASSDLGSRVGETQYF. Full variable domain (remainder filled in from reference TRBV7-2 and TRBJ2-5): GAGVSQSPSNKVTEKGKDVELRCDPISGHTALYWYRQSLGQGLEFLIYFQGNSAPDKSGLPSDRFSAERTGGSVSTLTIQRTQQEDSAVYLCASSDLGSRVGETQYFGPGTRLLVL.

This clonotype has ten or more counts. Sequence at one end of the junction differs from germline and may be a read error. Written as DNA, the CDR3 is TGCGCCAGCAGAGCGACCTACGAGCAGTACTTC. Protein: CASRATYEQYF. The V and J genes are TRBV25-1 and TRBJ2-7; no reliable D call. The CDR3 length is 11 residues. Germline CDR1 MGHDK, CDR2 SYGVNS.

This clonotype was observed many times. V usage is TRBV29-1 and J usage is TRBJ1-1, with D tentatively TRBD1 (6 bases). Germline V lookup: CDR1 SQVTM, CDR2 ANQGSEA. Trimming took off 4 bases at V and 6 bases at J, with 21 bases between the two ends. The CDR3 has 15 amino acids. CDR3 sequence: CSVVGGYDRLSEAFF. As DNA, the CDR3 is TGCAGCGTTGTGGGGGGATACGACAGGCTTTCTGAAGCTTTCTTT.

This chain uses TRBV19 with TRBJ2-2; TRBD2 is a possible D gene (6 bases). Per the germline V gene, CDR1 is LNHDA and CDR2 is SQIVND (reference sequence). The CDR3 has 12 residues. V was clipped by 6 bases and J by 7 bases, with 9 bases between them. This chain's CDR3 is CASSGRVGELFF. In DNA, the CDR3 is TGTGCCAGTAGCGGGAGAGTCGGGGAGCTGTTTTTT. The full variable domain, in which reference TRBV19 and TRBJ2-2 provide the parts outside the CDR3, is DGGITQSPKYLFRKEGQNVTLSCEQNLNHDAMYWYRQDPGQGLRLIYYSQIVNDFQKGDIAEGYSVSREKKESFPLTVTSAQKNPTAFYLCASSGRVGELFFGEGSRLTVL.

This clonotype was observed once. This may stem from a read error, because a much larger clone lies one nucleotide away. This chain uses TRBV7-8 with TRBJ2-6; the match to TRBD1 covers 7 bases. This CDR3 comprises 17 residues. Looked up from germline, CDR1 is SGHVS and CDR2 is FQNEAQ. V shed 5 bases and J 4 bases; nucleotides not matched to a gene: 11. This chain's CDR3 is CASSPTDRASGANVLTF. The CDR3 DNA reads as TGTGCCAGCAGCCCCACAGACAGGGCCTCAGGGGCCAACGTCCTGACTTTC.

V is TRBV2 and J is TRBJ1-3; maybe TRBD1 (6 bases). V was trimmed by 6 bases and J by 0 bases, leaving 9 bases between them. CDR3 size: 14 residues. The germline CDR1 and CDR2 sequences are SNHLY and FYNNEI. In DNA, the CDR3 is TGTGCCAGCAGAGGACAGAGCTCTGGAAACACCATATATTTT. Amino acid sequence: CASRGQSSGNTIYF.

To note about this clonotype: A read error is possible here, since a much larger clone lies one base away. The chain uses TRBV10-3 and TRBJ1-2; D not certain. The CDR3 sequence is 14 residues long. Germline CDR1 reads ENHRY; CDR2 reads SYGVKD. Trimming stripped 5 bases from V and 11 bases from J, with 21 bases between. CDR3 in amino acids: CAISLRTNSADYTF. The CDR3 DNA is TGTGCCATCAGTTTACGAACCAATAGCGCGGATTACACCTTC.

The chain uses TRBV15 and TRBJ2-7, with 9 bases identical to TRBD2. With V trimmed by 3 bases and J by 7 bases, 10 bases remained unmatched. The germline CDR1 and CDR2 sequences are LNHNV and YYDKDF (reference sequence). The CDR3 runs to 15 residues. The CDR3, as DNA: TGTGCCACCAGCAGTGGGGCTAGCGGGATGCCGGAGCAGTACTTC. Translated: CATSSGASGMPEQYF.

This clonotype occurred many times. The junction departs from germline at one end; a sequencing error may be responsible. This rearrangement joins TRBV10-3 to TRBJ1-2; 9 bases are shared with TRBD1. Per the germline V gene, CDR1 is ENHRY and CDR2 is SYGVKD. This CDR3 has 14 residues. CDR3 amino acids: CASSEGQGSTGYTF. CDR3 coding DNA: TGTGCCAGCAGTGAGGGACAGGGTTCGACTGGCTACACCTTC.

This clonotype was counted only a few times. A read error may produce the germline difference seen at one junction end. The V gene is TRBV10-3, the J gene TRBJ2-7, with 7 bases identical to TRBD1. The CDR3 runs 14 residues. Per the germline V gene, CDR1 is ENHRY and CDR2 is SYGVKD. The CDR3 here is CASSAQGSTYEQYF. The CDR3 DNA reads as TGTGCCAGCAGTGCACAGGGGTCCACCTACGAGCAGTACTTC.